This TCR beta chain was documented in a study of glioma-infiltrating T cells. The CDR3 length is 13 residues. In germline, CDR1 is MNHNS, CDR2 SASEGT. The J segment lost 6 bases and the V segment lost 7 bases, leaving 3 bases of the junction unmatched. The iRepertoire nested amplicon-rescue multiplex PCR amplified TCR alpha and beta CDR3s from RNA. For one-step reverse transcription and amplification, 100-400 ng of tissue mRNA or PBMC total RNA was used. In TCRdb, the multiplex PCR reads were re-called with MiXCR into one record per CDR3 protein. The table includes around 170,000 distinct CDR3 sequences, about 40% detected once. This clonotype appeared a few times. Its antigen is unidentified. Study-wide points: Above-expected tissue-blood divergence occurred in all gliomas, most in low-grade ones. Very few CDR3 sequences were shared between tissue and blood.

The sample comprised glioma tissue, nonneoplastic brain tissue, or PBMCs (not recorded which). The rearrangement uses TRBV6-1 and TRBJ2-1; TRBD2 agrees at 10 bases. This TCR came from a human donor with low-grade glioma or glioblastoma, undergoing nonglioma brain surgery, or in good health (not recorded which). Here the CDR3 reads CASIRTSGNEQFF. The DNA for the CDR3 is TGTGCCAGCATTCGGACTAGCGGCAATGAGCAGTTCTTC.